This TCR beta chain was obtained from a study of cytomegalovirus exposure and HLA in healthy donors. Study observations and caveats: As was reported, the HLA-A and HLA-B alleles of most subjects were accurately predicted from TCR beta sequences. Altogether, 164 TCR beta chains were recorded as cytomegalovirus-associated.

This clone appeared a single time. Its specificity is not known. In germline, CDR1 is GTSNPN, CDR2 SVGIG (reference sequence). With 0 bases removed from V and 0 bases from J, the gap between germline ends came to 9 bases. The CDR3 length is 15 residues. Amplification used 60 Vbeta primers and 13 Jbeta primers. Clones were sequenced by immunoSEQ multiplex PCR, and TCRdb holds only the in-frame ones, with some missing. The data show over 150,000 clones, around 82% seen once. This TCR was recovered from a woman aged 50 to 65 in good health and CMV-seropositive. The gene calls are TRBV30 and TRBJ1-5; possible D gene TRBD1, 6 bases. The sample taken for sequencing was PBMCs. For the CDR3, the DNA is TGTGCCTGGAGTGTAGGGGGACATAGCAATCAGCCCCAGCATTTT. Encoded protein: CAWSVGGHSNQPQHF.